The rows below give T cell receptor beta chains drawn from one sample of a study of blood T cell repertoires in COVID-19. Using immunoSEQ multiplex PCR, the repertoire was profiled, and TCRdb retains in-frame clones only, with some absent. The sample records over 70,000 clones, roughly 80% being singletons. Input material: peripheral blood. These receptors were taken from a man between 70 and 80 years old with COVID-19, enrolled during active disease. CDR3s include the opening cysteine and the closing phenylalanine or tryptophan. D genes are given only for firm matches. Where a row states a size, it is once, few, many or the class of an expanded clone; other rows omit it.

>TRBV19|-|TRBD2|TRBJ2-1|14
TGTGCCAGTAGTATGGAGCGGGGGGCCCCTGAGCAGTTCTTC
CASSMERGAPEQFF
>TRBV6-5|once|-|TRBJ1-3|14
TGTGCCAGCAGAAGGACAGCAGCTGGAAACACCATATATTTT
CASRRTAAGNTIYF
>TRBV5-8|-|TRBD1|TRBJ2-4|18
TGTGCCAGCAGGATGACAGGGGTCGGCCCTCTAGCCAAAAACATTCAGTACTTC
CASRMTGVGPLAKNIQYF
>TRBV30|-|TRBD1|TRBJ2-2|16
TGTGCCTGGAGTGTACCAGGGACAGTTTTCACCGGGGAGCTGTTTTTT
CAWSVPGTVFTGELFF
>TRBV5-1|many|TRBD1|TRBJ1-2|14
TGCGCCAGCAGCCCAGGGGGCGCGAGTTATGGCTACACCTTC
CASSPGGASYGYTF
>TRBV6-5|-|-|TRBJ2-1|14
TGTGCCAGCAGCAGGGGCCCCACCTACAATGAGCAGTTCTTC
CASSRGPTYNEQFF
>TRBV4-2|-|TRBD2|TRBJ2-1|16
TGTGCCAGCAGCTCGTCGCGCGGGGGGTCCTACAATGAGCAGTTCTTC
CASSSSRGGSYNEQFF
>TRBV7-3|once|TRBD1|TRBJ2-1|15
TGTGCCAGCAGTCCGGTGACGGCAGGGGGTGTTGAGCAGTTCTTC
CASSPVTAGGVEQFF
>TRBV18|-|-|TRBJ1-3|16
TGTGCCAGCTCACCACCGTTGGAGGGGTGGAGAAACACCATATATTTT
CASSPPLEGWRNTIYF
>TRBV9|-|TRBD2|TRBJ2-5|16
TGTGCCAGCAGCGTTAGTAGCGGGGGGTCCCAAGAGACCCAGTACTTC
CASSVSSGGSQETQYF
>TRBV19|-|TRBD1|TRBJ2-5|15
TGTGCCAGTAGTATCCTGGCAGGGGGCCGGGAGACCCAGTACTTC
CASSILAGGRETQYF
>TRBV9|-|-|TRBJ1-2|15
TGTGCCAGCAGCCTGGGGGGAGGGGATAACTATGGCTACACCTTC
CASSLGGGDNYGYTF
>TRBV2|-|-|TRBJ1-2|13
TGTGCCAGCAGTGAAGGGCAGGCAATTGGCTACACCTTC
CASSEGQAIGYTF
>TRBV28|-|TRBD1|TRBJ2-1|15
TGTGCCAGCAGTTCAACCGGGACAGGGGCCAATGAGCAGTTCTTC
CASSSTGTGANEQFF
>TRBV6-5|few|-|TRBJ2-7|14
TGTGCCAGCAGTAGGGCAGGGGCGTCCTACGAGCAGTACTTC
CASSRAGASYEQYF
>TRBV6-2/TRBV6-3|-|TRBD2|TRBJ2-2|20
TGTGCCAGCAGTTACCCCGAGCTTTCCGGGCTAGCGGGAGTAGCCGGGGAGCTGTTTTTT
CASSYPELSGLAGVAGELFF
>TRBV10-3|-|TRBD1|TRBJ1-5|14
TGTGCCATCAGTGGTGAACAGGGGGCCGAGCCCCAGCATTTT
CAISGEQGAEPQHF
>TRBV7-9|-|TRBD1|TRBJ2-1|14
TGTGCCAGCAGCACAGGGGAGAACTACAATGAGCAGTTCTTC
CASSTGENYNEQFF